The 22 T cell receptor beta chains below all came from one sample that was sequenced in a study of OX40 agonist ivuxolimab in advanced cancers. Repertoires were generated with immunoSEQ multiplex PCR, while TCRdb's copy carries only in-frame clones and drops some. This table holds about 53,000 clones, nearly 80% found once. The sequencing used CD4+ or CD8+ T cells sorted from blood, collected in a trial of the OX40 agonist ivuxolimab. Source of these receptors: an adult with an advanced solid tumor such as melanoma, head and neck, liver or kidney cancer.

CDR3 nucleotide sequence: TGCGCCAGCAGGACTCCCCGACAGACTCAGCCCCAGCATTTT. Its protein product is CASRTPRQTQPQHF. The chain recombines TRBV23-1 with TRBJ1-5, with a weak D call TRBD1 (5 bases). TRBV23-1 is an ORF, and what it does is uncertain. With 6 bases removed from V and 6 bases from J, the gap between germline ends came to 15 bases. CDR3 length: 14 amino acids.

The CDR3 DNA reads as TGTGCCAGCAGCTCCGGGGCAACGCAGTATTTT. Amino acids: CASSSGATQYF. This chain connects TRBV9 to TRBJ2-3, with D tentatively TRBD1 or TRBD2 (5 bases each). Germline CDR1 and CDR2: SGDLS and YYNGEE. The CDR3 is 11 residues long. The V end lost 4 bases, the J end lost 9 bases, and 9 bases lay between the germline ends.

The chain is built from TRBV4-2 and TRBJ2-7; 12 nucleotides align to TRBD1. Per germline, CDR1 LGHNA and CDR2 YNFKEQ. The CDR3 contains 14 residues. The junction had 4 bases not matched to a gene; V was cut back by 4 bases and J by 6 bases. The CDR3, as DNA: TGTGCCAGCAGCCTTGGGGACAGGGGGCGCGAGCAGTACTTC. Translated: CASSLGDRGREQYF.

The CDR3 reads CASTPQTGGRETQYF. The DNA for the CDR3 is TGTGCCAGCACCCCGCAGACAGGGGGCCGAGAGACCCAGTACTTC. This chain connects TRBV6-5 to TRBJ2-5, with 10 bases aligning to TRBD1. Trimming took 7 bases from V and 4 from J; bases not matched to a gene: 9. Germline CDR1 reads MNHEY; CDR2 reads SVGAGI. The CDR3 totals 15 residues.

The chain's CDR3 is CASSLPGLASYEQYF. In nucleotides, the CDR3 is TGCGCCAGCAGCTTGCCGGGACTAGCCTCCTACGAGCAGTACTTC. This rearrangement joins TRBV5-1 to TRBJ2-7; 9 bases align to TRBD2. The germline V gene has CDR1 SGHRS and CDR2 YFSETQ. The CDR3 runs to 15 residues. V was clipped by 1 base and J by 0 bases; unmatched bases: 2. The full variable domain, completed using reference TRBV5-1 and TRBJ2-7, is KAGVTQTPRYLIKTRGQQVTLSCSPISGHRSVSWYQQTPGQGLQFLFEYFSETQRNKGNFPGRFSGRQFSNSRSEMNVSTLELGDSALYLCASSLPGLASYEQYFGPGTRLTVT.

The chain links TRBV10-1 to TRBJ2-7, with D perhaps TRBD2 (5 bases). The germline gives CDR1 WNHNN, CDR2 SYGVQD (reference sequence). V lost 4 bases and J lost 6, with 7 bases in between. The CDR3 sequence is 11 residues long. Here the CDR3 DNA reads TGCGCCAGCAGTGTAGGACTCGAGCAGTACTTC. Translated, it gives CASSVGLEQYF.

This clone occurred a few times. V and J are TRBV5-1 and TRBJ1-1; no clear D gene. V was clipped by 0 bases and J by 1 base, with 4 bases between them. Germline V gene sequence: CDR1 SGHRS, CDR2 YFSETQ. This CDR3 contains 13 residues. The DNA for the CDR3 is TGCGCCAGCAGCTTGGTAAGGAACACTGAAGCTTTCTTT. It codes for CASSLVRNTEAFF.

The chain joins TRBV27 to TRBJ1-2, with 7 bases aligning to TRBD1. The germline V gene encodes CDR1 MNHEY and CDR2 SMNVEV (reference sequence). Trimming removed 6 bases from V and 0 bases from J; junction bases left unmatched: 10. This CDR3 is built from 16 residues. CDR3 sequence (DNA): TGTGCCAGCAGATCGGGACAGTTCCGTTCTAACTATGGCTACACCTTC. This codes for CASRSGQFRSNYGYTF.

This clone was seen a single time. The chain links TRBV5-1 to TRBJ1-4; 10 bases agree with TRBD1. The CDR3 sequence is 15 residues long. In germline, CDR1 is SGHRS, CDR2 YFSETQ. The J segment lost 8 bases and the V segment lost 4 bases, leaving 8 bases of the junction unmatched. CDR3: CASSTSTGGWEKLFF. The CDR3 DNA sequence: TGCGCCAGCAGCACGTCGACAGGGGGCTGGGAAAAACTGTTTTTT.

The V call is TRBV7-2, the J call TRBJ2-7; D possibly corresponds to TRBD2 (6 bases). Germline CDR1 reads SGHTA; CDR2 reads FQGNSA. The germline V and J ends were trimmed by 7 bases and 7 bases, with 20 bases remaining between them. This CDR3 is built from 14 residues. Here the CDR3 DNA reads TGTGCCAGCAAAACCGGAGGGGTGGTGGGAGAGCAGTACTTC. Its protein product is CASKTGGVVGEQYF.

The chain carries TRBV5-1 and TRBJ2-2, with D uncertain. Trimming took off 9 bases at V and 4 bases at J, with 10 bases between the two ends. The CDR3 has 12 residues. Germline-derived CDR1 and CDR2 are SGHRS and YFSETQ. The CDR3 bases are TGCGCCACCCGATACGGCACCGGGGAGCTGTTTTTT. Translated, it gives CATRYGTGELFF.

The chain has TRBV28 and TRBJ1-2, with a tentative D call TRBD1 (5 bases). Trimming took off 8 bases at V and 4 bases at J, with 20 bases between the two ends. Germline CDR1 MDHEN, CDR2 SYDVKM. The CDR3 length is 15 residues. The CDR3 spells CASGPPPGGVYGYTF. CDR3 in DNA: TGTGCCAGCGGACCTCCCCCGGGGGGGGTCTATGGCTACACCTTC.

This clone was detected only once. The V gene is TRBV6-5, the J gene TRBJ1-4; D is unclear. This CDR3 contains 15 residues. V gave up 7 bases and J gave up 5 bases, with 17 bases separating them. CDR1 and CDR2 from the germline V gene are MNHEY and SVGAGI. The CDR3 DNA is TGTGCCAGCACCCGTTCCCGGGCCAGAAATGAAAAACTGTTTTTT. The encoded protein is CASTRSRARNEKLFF.

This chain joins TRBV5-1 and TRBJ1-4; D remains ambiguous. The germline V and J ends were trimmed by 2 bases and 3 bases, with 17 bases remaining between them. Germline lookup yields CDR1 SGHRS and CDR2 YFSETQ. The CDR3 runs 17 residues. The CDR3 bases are TGCGCCAGCAGCTTTTCCGGAGGCCTGAGGGCTAATGAAAAACTGTTTTTT. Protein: CASSFSGGLRANEKLFF.

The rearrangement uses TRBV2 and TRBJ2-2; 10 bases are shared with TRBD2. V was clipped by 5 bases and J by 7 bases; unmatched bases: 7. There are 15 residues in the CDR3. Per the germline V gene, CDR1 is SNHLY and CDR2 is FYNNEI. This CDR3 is CASSPQAGGIGELFF. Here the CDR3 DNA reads TGTGCCAGCAGTCCCCAAGCGGGGGGGATCGGGGAGCTGTTTTTT.

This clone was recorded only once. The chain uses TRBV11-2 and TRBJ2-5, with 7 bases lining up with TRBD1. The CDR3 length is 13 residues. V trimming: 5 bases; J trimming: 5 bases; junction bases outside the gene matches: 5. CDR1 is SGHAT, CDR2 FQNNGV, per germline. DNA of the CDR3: TGTGCCAGCAGCACAGGGGTGGGGGAGACCCAGTACTTC. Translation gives CASSTGVGETQYF.

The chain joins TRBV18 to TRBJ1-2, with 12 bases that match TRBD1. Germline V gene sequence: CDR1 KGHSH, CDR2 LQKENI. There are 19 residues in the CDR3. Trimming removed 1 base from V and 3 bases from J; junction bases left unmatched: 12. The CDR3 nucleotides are TGTGCCAGCTCACCACAGTTCGGGACAGGGGGCGCTGAGGACTATGGCTACACCTTC. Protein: CASSPQFGTGGAEDYGYTF.

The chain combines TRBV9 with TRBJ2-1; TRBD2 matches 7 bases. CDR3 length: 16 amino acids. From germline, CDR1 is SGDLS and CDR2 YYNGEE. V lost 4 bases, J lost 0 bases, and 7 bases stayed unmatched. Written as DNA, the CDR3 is TGTGCCAGCAGCCCGACTAGCAGGAGCTCCTACAATGAGCAGTTCTTC. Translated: CASSPTSRSSYNEQFF.

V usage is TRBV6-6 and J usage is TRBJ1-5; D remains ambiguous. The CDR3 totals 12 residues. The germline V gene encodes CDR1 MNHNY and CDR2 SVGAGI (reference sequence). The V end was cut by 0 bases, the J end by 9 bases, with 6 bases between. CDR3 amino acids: CASSYSQGPQHF. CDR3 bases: TGTGCCAGCAGTTACTCACAAGGGCCCCAGCATTTT.

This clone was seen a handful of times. The CDR3 DNA is TGTGCCAGCTCACCCAGGCAGATGAACACTGAAGCTTTCTTT. Encoded protein: CASSPRQMNTEAFF. The V and J genes are TRBV18 and TRBJ1-1; D is unclear. Germline V lookup: CDR1 KGHSH, CDR2 LQKENI. V lost 3 bases and J 0 bases, leaving 8 bases between the germline ends. The CDR3 consists of 14 residues.

The CDR3 is CASSYGTLNTGELFF. CDR3 DNA: TGTGCCAGCAGTTACGGGACATTAAACACCGGGGAGCTGTTTTTT. The V gene is TRBV6-5, the J gene TRBJ2-2, with a tentative D call TRBD1 (6 bases). CDR1 is MNHEY and CDR2 is SVGAGI in the germline V gene. V was trimmed by 2 bases and J by 2 bases, leaving 9 bases between them. This CDR3 region has 15 residues.

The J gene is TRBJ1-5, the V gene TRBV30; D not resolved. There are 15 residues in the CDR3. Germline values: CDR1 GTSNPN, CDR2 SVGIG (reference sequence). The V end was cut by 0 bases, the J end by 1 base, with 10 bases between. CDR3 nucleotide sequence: TGTGCCTGGAGTGTAGGACCCAACAGCAATCAGCCCCAGCATTTT. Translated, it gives CAWSVGPNSNQPQHF.